The sequence of this TCR beta chain was determined in a study of human T cells and chemical hapten exposure. TCRdb re-called the RACE reads with MiXCR, one entry per CDR3 protein. This sample has around 69,000 distinct CDR3 sequences, with around 10% found just once. CDR1 is LGHNA, CDR2 YSLEER, per germline. The length of the CDR3 is 16 residues. The trim removed 2 bases at V and 4 bases at J, leaving 6 bases unmatched. This clonotype showed up many times. The time point: patch test 1, 2 weeks after DPC sensitization. The treatment was: therapeutic diphenylcyclopropenone sensitization with weekly scalp DPC.

The sample in question was whole blood, obtained in connection with sensitization to the hapten diphenylcyclopropenone (DPC). This TCR was sampled from a woman aged 40 to 50 with alopecia areata. Some clones in this sample may be carry-over from other donors' samples. The rearrangement uses TRBV4-3 and TRBJ2-1, with TRBD2 matching 9 bases. DNA of the CDR3: TGCGCCAGCAGCCAATCAGCGGGGGGCTCATACAATGAGCAGTTCTTC. Amino acid sequence: CASSQSAGGSYNEQFF.